These T cell receptor beta chains were read from a single sample in a study of shared clonotypes between healthy human individuals. Assay: immunoSEQ multiplex PCR; the TCRdb copy retains only in-frame clones and omits some. The sample consists of about 1.5 million clones, about 98% of them appearing once. The sequenced sample was naive CD4+ T cells sorted from blood. The receptors were sampled from a man aged 25-45 years in good health. The CDR3 runs from the conserved cysteine through the conserved F or W. A D gene is named only where the DNA matches it firmly. Expanded clones get a size class; other rows say once, few or many, or leave the size out.

v_gene: TRBV6-1
abundance: NA
j_gene: TRBJ1-3
d_gene: NA
CDR3aa: CASSEASSGNTIYF
CDR3nt: TGTGCCAGCAGTGAAGCCTCCTCTGGAAACACCATATATTTT

v_gene: TRBV19
abundance: NA
j_gene: TRBJ1-2
d_gene: TRBD1
CDR3aa: CASDSHRGAGGYTF
CDR3nt: TGTGCTAGTGATTCCCACAGGGGCGCCGGGGGCTACACCTTC

v_gene: TRBV6-1
abundance: NA
j_gene: TRBJ2-3
d_gene: TRBD2
CDR3aa: CASIPAGLHQTQYF
CDR3nt: TGTGCCAGCATCCCAGCGGGACTTCATCAAACGCAGTATTTT

v_gene: TRBV28
abundance: NA
j_gene: TRBJ2-5
d_gene: TRBD2
CDR3aa: CASSPRTGRALRETQYF
CDR3nt: TGTGCCAGCAGTCCGCGGACCGGGAGGGCCCTTAGGGAGACCCAGTACTTC

v_gene: TRBV19
abundance: few
j_gene: TRBJ1-2
d_gene: NA
CDR3aa: CASVGGDYGYTF
CDR3nt: TGTGCCAGTGTTGGGGGAGACTATGGCTACACCTTC

v_gene: TRBV6-4
abundance: NA
j_gene: TRBJ2-2
d_gene: TRBD1
CDR3aa: CASSRGPLSNTGELFF
CDR3nt: TGTGCCAGCAGTAGGGGGCCGTTGTCGAACACCGGGGAGCTGTTTTTT

v_gene: TRBV5-1
abundance: NA
j_gene: TRBJ1-1
d_gene: NA
CDR3aa: CASGSGINTEAFF
CDR3nt: TGCGCCAGCGGTTCTGGAATCAACACTGAAGCTTTCTTT

v_gene: TRBV29-1
abundance: once
j_gene: TRBJ2-7
d_gene: TRBD2
CDR3aa: CSVDGAGGSQYF
CDR3nt: TGCAGCGTTGATGGAGCGGGAGGGTCCCAGTACTTC

v_gene: TRBV5-1
abundance: NA
j_gene: TRBJ2-1
d_gene: NA
CDR3aa: CASSQDSWGQFF
CDR3nt: TGCGCCAGCAGCCAGGACTCATGGGGGCAGTTCTTC

v_gene: TRBV19
abundance: once
j_gene: TRBJ1-1
d_gene: NA
CDR3aa: CASSIGPGIFFF
CDR3nt: TGTGCCAGTAGTATAGGTCCAGGGATATTTTTCTTT

v_gene: TRBV30
abundance: NA
j_gene: TRBJ2-7
d_gene: NA
CDR3aa: CAYLGQLLYEQYF
CDR3nt: TGTGCCTACCTCGGACAGCTACTCTACGAGCAGTACTTC

v_gene: TRBV7-9
abundance: NA
j_gene: TRBJ1-1
d_gene: TRBD1
CDR3aa: CASSWTGTEAFF
CDR3nt: TGTGCCAGCAGCTGGACAGGCACTGAAGCTTTCTTT

v_gene: TRBV18
abundance: NA
j_gene: TRBJ2-3
d_gene: TRBD1
CDR3aa: CASSPLGTGVTDTQYF
CDR3nt: TGTGCCAGCTCACCACTCGGGACAGGGGTCACAGATACGCAGTATTTT

v_gene: TRBV7-2
abundance: NA
j_gene: TRBJ2-7
d_gene: NA
CDR3aa: CASSRGYDWTGYEQYF
CDR3nt: TGTGCCAGCAGCCGAGGTTACGACTGGACGGGGTACGAGCAGTACTTC

v_gene: TRBV5-6
abundance: NA
j_gene: TRBJ2-7
d_gene: NA
CDR3aa: CASSSLISSYEQYF
CDR3nt: TGTGCCAGCAGCTCTCTTATTAGCTCCTACGAGCAGTACTTC

v_gene: TRBV6-4
abundance: NA
j_gene: TRBJ2-2
d_gene: TRBD2
CDR3aa: CASSVLAGTGELFF
CDR3nt: TGTGCCAGCAGTGTCCTAGCGGGCACCGGGGAGCTGTTTTTT

v_gene: TRBV5-5
abundance: NA
j_gene: TRBJ2-7
d_gene: TRBD2
CDR3aa: CASSFREGYEQYF
CDR3nt: TGTGCCAGCAGCTTTCGGGAGGGGTACGAGCAGTACTTC

v_gene: TRBV5-4
abundance: NA
j_gene: TRBJ1-2
d_gene: TRBD1
CDR3aa: CASSLGETQGIYGYTF
CDR3nt: TGTGCCAGCAGCTTAGGGGAGACACAGGGGATCTATGGCTACACCTTC

v_gene: TRBV29-1
abundance: NA
j_gene: TRBJ2-1
d_gene: TRBD2
CDR3aa: CSVDLGLAFNNEQFF
CDR3nt: TGCAGCGTTGATTTAGGACTAGCATTCAACAATGAGCAGTTCTTC

v_gene: TRBV9
abundance: NA
j_gene: TRBJ2-3
d_gene: NA
CDR3aa: CASSRRGGSPSTDTQYF
CDR3nt: TGTGCCAGCAGCCGTCGGGGTGGGAGCCCTAGCACAGATACGCAGTATTTT

v_gene: TRBV9
abundance: NA
j_gene: TRBJ2-5
d_gene: NA
CDR3aa: CASQRGHGETQYF
CDR3nt: TGTGCCAGCCAACGGGGGCATGGGGAGACCCAGTACTTC

v_gene: TRBV7-3
abundance: NA
j_gene: TRBJ2-1
d_gene: NA
CDR3aa: CASSAEGNKQFF
CDR3nt: TGTGCCAGCAGTGCGGAGGGAAATAAGCAGTTCTTC

v_gene: TRBV7-2
abundance: NA
j_gene: TRBJ1-4
d_gene: NA
CDR3aa: CASSFDSRTEKLFF
CDR3nt: TGTGCCAGCAGCTTCGACAGTCGTACCGAAAAACTGTTTTTT

v_gene: TRBV10-3
abundance: NA
j_gene: TRBJ2-5
d_gene: TRBD2
CDR3aa: CAISWSTSRETQYF
CDR3nt: TGTGCCATCAGTTGGTCGACTAGCCGAGAGACCCAGTACTTC

v_gene: TRBV27
abundance: NA
j_gene: TRBJ2-7
d_gene: TRBD1
CDR3aa: CASLPFFGTGNEQYF
CDR3nt: TGTGCCAGCCTACCCTTTTTTGGGACAGGGAACGAGCAGTACTTC

v_gene: TRBV11-2
abundance: NA
j_gene: TRBJ2-7
d_gene: NA
CDR3aa: CASSLESEQYF
CDR3nt: TGTGCCAGCAGCTTAGAAAGCGAGCAGTACTTC